One TCR beta chain is described in this entry. The germline gives CDR1 SEHNR, CDR2 FQNEAQ (reference sequence). This CDR3 has 14 amino acids. V was clipped by 0 bases and J by 7 bases; unmatched bases: 2. Method: immunoSEQ multiplex PCR; TCRdb's copy keeps in-frame clones and lacks some. In the table there are some 330,000 clones, over 70% of which are singletons. The entry originates in a study of blood T cell repertoires in COVID-19. At the level of the study: PBMCs, B-cell-depleted T cells, or T cells provided the cDNA or gDNA that made up the material.

The J gene is TRBJ2-3, the V gene TRBV7-9; 9 positions agree with TRBD2. The clonotype comes from a man younger than 40 who had recovered from COVID-19. Sequencing was done on a sample of PBMCs or T cells enriched from blood (not recorded which). CDR3 bases: TGTGCCAGCAGCTTAGCTAGCGGGGGTAATACGCAGTATTTT. As protein: CASSLASGGNTQYF.